This T cell receptor beta chain appears in the sequencing data of a study of blood T cells in healthy people across ages. A J-beta primer mix and a sample-barcoded 5' primer were used in a second PCR of roughly 7 to 12 cycles. TCRdb analysed the 5' RACE reads with MiXCR anew, one entry per CDR3 protein. The table has about 680,000 distinct CDR3 sequences, approximately 49% seen once. The CDR3 runs 14 residues. Germline assignment: CDR1 SGHTA and CDR2 FQGNSA. The trim removed 1 base at V and 3 bases at J, leaving 0 bases unmatched. Sequencing used blood. The sequence was obtained from a woman between 55 and 75 years old in good health. The chain is built from TRBV7-2 and TRBJ1-1; 9 nucleotides match TRBD1. CDR3 DNA sequence: TGTGCCAGCAGCTTAGACAGGGGGCACACTGAAGCTTTCTTT. This gives the protein CASSLDRGHTEAFF.